This record concerns one T cell receptor beta chain sequence. Antigen specificity is unknown. TCRB transcripts that were expressed got sequenced, as all of the isolated RNA had been reverse transcribed. TCRdb's table, derived via immunoSEQ multiplex PCR, lists solely in-frame clones and lacks some. The sample shows about 300,000 clones, roughly 14% of them seen only once. The CDR3 runs to 13 residues. The germline gives CDR1 WNHNN, CDR2 SYGVQD (reference sequence). V was cut by 5 bases and J by 1 base, with 8 bases left in between. The sample originates from a study of beta chain features in type 1 diabetes. The overall study: Researchers looked at 95 million to 140 million sorted cells across all samples.

Study conclusions and caveats: Shortening that was moderate but significant affected the TCRB CDR3s of Type 1 diabetes patients in all four CD4+ subsets. Among patients, naive, central memory and Treg TCRB repertoires appeared more similar than among healthy donors.

What was sequenced was naive CD4+ T cells from blood. This TCR came from a woman in her late teens or twenties with type 1 diabetes. The gene calls are TRBV10-1 and TRBJ2-5; D gene uncertain. This chain's CDR3 is CASSRQSQETQYF. CDR3 DNA: TGCGCCAGCAGTAGACAAAGCCAAGAGACCCAGTACTTC.